One sample yielded the 22 T cell receptor beta chains listed below, sequenced in a study of blood T cell repertoires in COVID-19 (dated by TCRdb to 2018 to 2021). Library prep was done by the immunoSEQ multiplex PCR assay. The table comes from immuneACCESS by way of TCRdb, which keeps in-frame sequences with V and J called. Part of the clones is missing from these tables; in studies checked, under half for an unresolved V gene and the rest for unknown reasons. Counted in this sample were approximately 500,000 clones; 70% to 90% of them appeared once. The ten largest make up approximately 2.9% of the sample. The sequencing sample was made of peripheral blood. These TCRs come from a human donor in a cohort sampled during active COVID-19.

This chain uses TRBV7-2 with TRBJ2-3, with 7 bases lining up with TRBD2. V lost 5 bases and J lost 7; bases outside the gene matches: 6. The germline CDR1 and CDR2 sequences are SGHTA and FQGNSA. The CDR3 consists of 13 residues. The CDR3 loop is CASSRTRTHTQYF. CDR3 nucleotides: TGTGCCAGCAGCCGGACTAGGACACATACGCAGTATTTT. The full variable domain, its missing parts supplied by reference TRBV7-2 and TRBJ2-3, is GAGVSQSPSNKVTEKGKDVELRCDPISGHTALYWYRQSLGQGLEFLIYFQGNSAPDKSGLPSDRFSAERTGGSVSTLTIQRTQQEDSAVYLCASSRTRTHTQYFGPGTRLTVL.

V gene TRBV29-1 combines with J gene TRBJ2-5; 16 bases match TRBD2. The CDR3 has 16 residues. The germline gives CDR1 SQVTM, CDR2 ANQGSEA. Losses at the gene ends were 0 bases for V and 7 bases for J; bases not matched to a gene: 5. CDR3 sequence: CSVEEGTSGRGGTQYF. In nucleotides, the CDR3 is TGCAGCGTTGAAGAGGGGACTAGCGGGAGGGGAGGGACCCAGTACTTC.

The chain has TRBV11-2 and TRBJ2-3; TRBD2 matches 8 bases. CDR1 is SGHAT, CDR2 FQNNGV, per germline. Trimming took 2 bases from V and 2 from J; bases not matched to a gene: 6. The CDR3 covers 16 residues. The CDR3 loop reads CASSLMGGRLTDTQYF. In DNA, the CDR3 is TGTGCCAGCAGCTTAATGGGCGGGAGGCTCACAGATACGCAGTATTTT.

The chain uses TRBV9 and TRBJ2-7; 9 bases are shared with TRBD2. This CDR3 region has 15 residues. Looked up from germline, CDR1 is SGDLS and CDR2 is YYNGEE. Unmatched junction bases numbered 7, after V lost 3 bases and J lost 3 bases. In nucleotides, the CDR3 is TGTGCCAGCAGCGGAGCGGGAGGAATCGACTACGAGCAGTACTTC. Translated, it gives CASSGAGGIDYEQYF.

To note about this clone: An end of the junction does not agree with germline; a read error may underlie this. The chain couples TRBV7-7 to TRBJ2-3; the match to TRBD1 covers 10 bases. The CDR3 covers 16 residues. Germline assignment: CDR1 SSHAT and CDR2 FNYEAQ (reference sequence). This chain's CDR3 is CASSRRPGTGADTQYF. DNA of the CDR3: TGTGCTAGCAGCCGTCGACCCGGGACAGGGGCCGATACGCAGTATTTT.

The chain uses TRBV2 and TRBJ2-7; D might be TRBD2 (6 bases). V dropped 0 bases and J dropped 6 bases, with 18 bases sitting between them. Per the germline V gene, CDR1 is SNHLY and CDR2 is FYNNEI. The CDR3 extends over 16 amino acids. This CDR3 reads CASSEARDSYPGEQYF. The CDR3 DNA follows: TGTGCCAGCAGTGAAGCACGGGACTCCTACCCCGGCGAGCAGTACTTC.

The rearrangement joins TRBV19 to TRBJ2-7, with D tentatively TRBD2 (6 bases). The germline V gene encodes CDR1 LNHDA and CDR2 SQIVND (reference sequence). V lost 5 bases, J lost 4 bases, and 12 bases lay in between. This CDR3 has 13 residues. This CDR3 is CASSPGTAYEQYF. As DNA, the CDR3 is TGTGCCAGTAGTCCCGGGACTGCTTACGAGCAGTACTTC.

The J gene is TRBJ2-1, the V gene TRBV14, with TRBD2 identical over 12 bases. After removal of 2 bases from V and 9 bases from J, the junction contained 17 bases not matched to a gene. The CDR3 contains 19 residues. CDR1 SGHDN and CDR2 FVKESK come from the germline V gene. The DNA for the CDR3 is TGTGCCAGCAGCCAACGGGCCCCCGGGCTAGCGGGAGGGCCTGGTGAGCAGTTCTTC. Its translation is CASSQRAPGLAGGPGEQFF.

In its sample, this clone was seen a few times. CDR3 nucleotides: TGTGCCAGCAGCCAAGATTTAGTTCGGCAGCCCCAGCATTTT. Translation: CASSQDLVRQPQHF. The chain uses TRBV3-1 (or the pseudogene TRBV3-2) and TRBJ1-5; D unclear. Looked up from germline, CDR1 is LGHDT and CDR2 is YNNKEL (reference sequence). Between the trimmed V and J ends, which lost 0 bases and 7 bases, there was a span of 10 bases. The CDR3 is made up of 14 amino acids.

The chain couples TRBV27 to TRBJ1-1, with unresolved D. The germline V and J ends were trimmed by 5 bases and 7 bases, with 20 bases remaining between them. Germline V lookup: CDR1 MNHEY, CDR2 SMNVEV (reference sequence). The CDR3 has 15 amino acids. CDR3 in DNA: TGTGCCAGCAGTCGGAACCCCAGGCCCGATATTGAAGCTTTCTTT. Translating it yields CASSRNPRPDIEAFF.

With respect to this clone: Other DNA sequences of this sample code for an identical CDR3. This chain uses TRBV12-3 or TRBV12-4 with TRBJ1-1; a possible D gene is TRBD1 (5 bases). Trimming took 7 bases from V and 5 from J, leaving 11 bases between them. The CDR3 runs 12 residues. CDR3 region: CASILGGTEAFF. The CDR3 DNA reads TGTGCCAGCATCCTCGGGGGTACTGAAGCTTTCTTT.

In its sample, this clone was seen once. The V gene is TRBV5-1, the J gene TRBJ2-2; perhaps TRBD2 as D (5 bases). This CDR3 is built from 14 residues. CDR1 and CDR2 from the germline V gene are SGHRS and YFSETQ. The V end was cut by 10 bases, the J end by 7 bases, with 20 bases between. CDR3 protein: CAARSGIDIGELFF. The CDR3 DNA reads as TGCGCCGCGCGAAGCGGAATTGATATCGGGGAGCTGTTTTTT.

This chain links TRBV7-2 with TRBJ2-3; 10 nucleotides match TRBD2. V was pared by 5 bases and J by 1 base, with 3 bases of the junction left unmatched. The length of the CDR3 is 15 residues. In germline, CDR1 is SGHTA, CDR2 FQGNSA. CDR3 sequence (DNA): TGTGCCAGCAGCAAAGGACTAGCGGGCACAGATACGCAGTATTTT. Residues: CASSKGLAGTDTQYF.

The chain has TRBV6-2 or TRBV6-3 and TRBJ2-7; 9 bases match TRBD1. Looked up from germline, CDR1 is MNHEY and CDR2 is SVGEGT. The CDR3 has 15 residues. V lost 5 bases to trimming and J lost 2 bases; unmatched junction nucleotides: 7. The CDR3 loop reads CASSPPGQGTYEQYF. The CDR3 nucleotides are TGTGCCAGCAGTCCCCCGGGACAGGGCACCTACGAGCAGTACTTC.

The V and J genes are TRBV20-1 and TRBJ2-2; 9 bases map to TRBD2. Unmatched junction bases numbered 10, after V lost 3 bases and J lost 2 bases. CDR1 is DFQATT and CDR2 is SNEGSKA in the germline V gene (reference sequence). CDR3 size: 17 residues. The CDR3 here is CSASGASGRYNTGELFF. The DNA of the CDR3 is TGCAGTGCTAGTGGAGCGAGCGGGAGGTATAACACCGGGGAGCTGTTTTTT.

The chain joins TRBV7-9 to TRBJ2-1; TRBD2 agrees at 11 bases. V dropped 5 bases and J dropped 5; count of bases not matched to a gene: 5. The CDR3 consists of 15 residues. Per germline, CDR1 SEHNR and CDR2 FQNEAQ (reference sequence). CDR3 sequence: CASSSGTSGNNEQFF. As DNA, the CDR3 is TGTGCCAGCAGCAGTGGGACTAGCGGAAACAATGAGCAGTTCTTC.

The chain links TRBV19 to TRBJ1-1; 10 bases are a match to TRBD1. The CDR3 totals 16 residues. Germline V gene sequence: CDR1 LNHDA, CDR2 SQIVND (reference sequence). V trimming: 2 bases; J trimming: 7 bases; junction bases outside the gene matches: 10. CDR3 in amino acids: CASSIYNIRDRGEAFF. Written as DNA, the CDR3 is TGTGCCAGTAGTATATACAATATCCGGGACAGGGGTGAAGCTTTCTTT.

This rearrangement joins TRBV7-2 to TRBJ2-3, with 7 bases identical to TRBD2. Germline CDR1 is SGHTA and CDR2 is FQGNSA. The ends lost 7 bases at V and 0 bases at J; junction bases unmatched: 4. The CDR3 totals 14 residues. CDR3 protein: CASITGRSTDTQYF. The CDR3 DNA follows: TGTGCCAGCATTACCGGGAGGAGCACAGATACGCAGTATTTT.

The chain uses TRBV7-3 and TRBJ2-3; the match to TRBD2 covers 12 bases. Trimming at V came to 8 bases and at J to 9 bases, leaving 15 bases not matched to a gene. Germline V lookup: CDR1 SGHTA, CDR2 FQGTGA. This CDR3 spans 16 amino acids. Written as DNA, the CDR3 is TGTGCCAGCGGGTCGACTAGCGGGAGACGACCTGAAACGCAGTATTTT. This encodes CASGSTSGRRPETQYF.

The chain links TRBV28 to TRBJ2-3, with 9 bases that match TRBD1. The germline CDR1 and CDR2 sequences are MDHEN and SYDVKM. CDR3 length: 16 amino acids. Trimming cost V 2 bases and J 9 bases; bases outside gene matches: 12. CDR3 in amino acids: CASSLSPGTGMRTQYF. CDR3 DNA: TGTGCCAGCAGTTTAAGCCCCGGGACAGGGATGCGGACGCAGTATTTT.

The J gene is TRBJ2-7, the V gene TRBV5-1; 13 positions match TRBD2. Per the germline V gene, CDR1 is SGHRS and CDR2 is YFSETQ. J lost 0 bases, V lost 4 bases, and 10 bases had no gene match. The CDR3 runs to 18 residues. The CDR3 region has the DNA TGCGCCAGCAGCACCACCGGGACTAGCGGGGCTAGCTCCTACGAGCAGTACTTC. Protein: CASSTTGTSGASSYEQYF.

V gene TRBV11-3 combines with J gene TRBJ2-2, with 8 bases fitting TRBD2. The trim removed 2 bases at V and 6 bases at J, leaving 5 bases unmatched. The CDR3 runs 15 residues. Germline values: CDR1 SGHNT, CDR2 YENEEA. The CDR3 DNA reads TGTGCCAGCAGCTTATCAGCGGGAGTGGCCGGGGAGCTGTTTTTT. Translating it yields CASSLSAGVAGELFF.